One sample yielded the 31 T cell receptor beta chains listed below, sequenced in a study of blood T cell repertoires in COVID-19. Data came from immunoSEQ multiplex PCR; TCRdb stores just in-frame clones and leaves some out. The sample yields roughly 500,000 clones, about 88% seen once. The source material was peripheral blood. The receptors here all came from a man aged 18 to 29 with COVID-19, enrolled during active disease.

This clone was observed a few times. The chain links TRBV15 to TRBJ1-6; D is uncertain. The V and J ends lost 1 base and 9 bases respectively, with 13 bases between them. The CDR3 sequence is 15 residues long. Germline CDR1 is LNHNV and CDR2 is YYDKDF (reference sequence). The CDR3 protein is CATSRGTGMGSPLHF. Here the CDR3 DNA reads TGTGCCACCAGCAGAGGTACGGGAATGGGTTCACCCCTCCACTTT.

With respect to this clone: The sample holds other DNA sequences that translate to the same CDR3. The J gene is TRBJ1-2, the V gene TRBV19; 7 nucleotides match TRBD1. Trimming cost V 1 base and J 6 bases; bases outside gene matches: 2. The CDR3 contains 13 residues. Looked up from germline, CDR1 is LNHDA and CDR2 is SQIVND (reference sequence). The DNA for the CDR3 is TGTGCCAGTAGTATAGGACAGGGAGATGGCTACACCTTC. Its protein is CASSIGQGDGYTF. Variable domain in full (rest from reference TRBV19 and TRBJ1-2): DGGITQSPKYLFRKEGQNVTLSCEQNLNHDAMYWYRQDPGQGLRLIYYSQIVNDFQKGDIAEGYSVSREKKESFPLTVTSAQKNPTAFYLCASSIGQGDGYTFGSGTRLTVV.

This rearrangement joins TRBV3-1 (or the pseudogene TRBV3-2) to TRBJ2-1; D might be TRBD2 (6 bases). From germline, CDR1 is LGHDT and CDR2 YNNKEL (reference sequence). The V gene lost 5 bases and the J gene lost 10 bases, with 18 bases spanning the gap. The CDR3 has 14 amino acids. CDR3 bases: TGTGCCAGCAGCTCGGGACTCCTCCCAACCGAGCAGTTCTTC. Translated, it gives CASSSGLLPTEQFF.

J is TRBJ2-1 and V is TRBV30; 12 bases fit TRBD2. This CDR3 comprises 17 residues. V shed 3 bases and J 3 bases; nucleotides not matched to a gene: 9. Germline-derived CDR1 and CDR2 are GTSNPN and SVGIG (reference sequence). The CDR3 sequence is CAWRGSSGRVFYNEQFF. The DNA for the CDR3 is TGTGCCTGGAGGGGGTCTAGCGGGAGGGTTTTCTACAATGAGCAGTTCTTC.

This clone was recorded only once. The chain is built from TRBV30 and TRBJ1-5, with D tentatively TRBD1 (5 bases). CDR3 length: 14 residues. The germline CDR1 and CDR2 sequences are GTSNPN and SVGIG (reference sequence). The V end lost 3 bases, the J end lost 6 bases, and 15 bases lay between the germline ends. CDR3 in amino acids: CAWRGWGRGQPQHF. The CDR3 DNA reads as TGTGCCTGGAGGGGGTGGGGAAGGGGTCAGCCCCAGCATTTT.

The chain uses TRBV28 and TRBJ2-2; D not certain. The germline V and J ends were trimmed by 5 bases and 0 bases, with 7 bases remaining between them. The length of the CDR3 is 14 residues. CDR1 MDHEN and CDR2 SYDVKM come from the germline V gene. CDR3 residues: CASSPTTNTGELFF. Here the CDR3 DNA reads TGTGCCAGCAGTCCAACAACGAACACCGGGGAGCTGTTTTTT.

This clone was seen just once. The chain is built from TRBV6-5 and TRBJ1-2; 8 nucleotides agree with TRBD1. After removal of 8 bases from V and 6 bases from J, the junction contained 11 bases not matched to a gene. The CDR3 spans 14 residues. Germline values: CDR1 MNHEY, CDR2 SVGAGI. CDR3 coding DNA: TGTGCCAGCTTTTGGACAGGGAACACCAATGGCTACACCTTC. It codes for CASFWTGNTNGYTF.

This clone was counted at least ten times. This CDR3 is CASSATSGGKGETQYF. The CDR3 bases are TGTGCCAGCAGCGCCACTAGCGGGGGGAAAGGGGAGACCCAGTACTTC. The chain couples TRBV9 to TRBJ2-5; 12 bases align to TRBD2. The V gene end was trimmed by 3 bases and the J gene end by 5 bases; junction bases not matched to a gene: 8. The germline CDR1 and CDR2 sequences are SGDLS and YYNGEE. The CDR3 loop spans 16 amino acids.

This clone appeared once. The chain recombines TRBV2 with TRBJ2-1; no clear D gene. The CDR3 consists of 15 residues. With 6 bases removed from V and 0 bases from J, the gap between germline ends came to 12 bases. From germline, CDR1 is SNHLY and CDR2 FYNNEI. The DNA of the CDR3 is TGTGCCAGCAGGGCTGGCGGTTCCTCCTACAATGAGCAGTTCTTC. Its translation: CASRAGGSSYNEQFF.

This sequence joins TRBV30 and TRBJ2-7; 9 positions match TRBD2. V lost 6 bases and J lost 2; bases outside the gene matches: 5. Germline V lookup: CDR1 GTSNPN, CDR2 SVGIG (reference sequence). This CDR3 region has 13 residues. CDR3 in DNA: TGTGCCTGCCGCGGGGGGGGGCCCTACGAGCAGTACTTC. This sequence encodes CACRGGGPYEQYF.

The chain links TRBV4-1 to TRBJ2-3; possibly TRBD2 for D (7 bases). Per germline, CDR1 MGHRA and CDR2 YSYEKL. The CDR3 spans 18 residues. Deletions cut 2 bases from V and 1 base from J, with 19 bases between. CDR3 in amino acids: CASSQPGGDTRRTDTQYF. DNA of the CDR3: TGCGCCAGCAGCCAACCTGGGGGGGACACAAGACGCACAGATACGCAGTATTTT.

The chain links TRBV16 to TRBJ1-2; D possibly corresponds to TRBD1 (5 bases). From germline, CDR1 is KGHSY and CDR2 FQNENV. The CDR3 sequence is 14 residues long. V was trimmed by 4 bases and J by 4 bases, leaving 13 bases between them. The CDR3 sequence is CASSPQGGAYGYTF. The CDR3 coding sequence is TGTGCCAGCAGCCCCCAGGGAGGGGCCTATGGCTACACCTTC.

V usage is TRBV14 and J usage is TRBJ2-1; TRBD2 aligns across 7 bases. V trimming: 0 bases; J trimming: 12 bases; junction bases outside the gene matches: 5. From germline, CDR1 is SGHDN and CDR2 FVKESK. The length of the CDR3 is 13 residues. The CDR3 DNA sequence: TGTGCCAGCAGCCAAGAAATATTAGCGGGGCAGTTCTTC. Its protein product is CASSQEILAGQFF.

The rearrangement joins TRBV27 to TRBJ2-7; TRBD2 aligns across 7 bases. Germline CDR1 reads MNHEY; CDR2 reads SMNVEV (reference sequence). V shed 7 bases, J shed 6 bases, and the junction held 9 bases outside the gene matches. The CDR3 runs 13 residues. The CDR3 loop is CASMGGGAGEQYF. In DNA, the CDR3 is TGTGCCAGCATGGGCGGGGGAGCGGGCGAGCAGTACTTC.

This chain links TRBV19 with TRBJ2-1; TRBD2 aligns across 11 bases. Looked up from germline, CDR1 is LNHDA and CDR2 is SQIVND (reference sequence). V was pared by 4 bases and J by 5 bases, with 7 bases of the junction left unmatched. The CDR3 totals 16 residues. The CDR3 loop reads CASSRPGTSGDNEQFF. The CDR3 bases are TGTGCCAGTAGTAGACCCGGGACTAGCGGCGACAATGAGCAGTTCTTC.

The chain combines TRBV24-1 with TRBJ2-1; 8 nucleotides align to TRBD2. Germline CDR1 and CDR2: KGHDR and SFDVKD. CDR3 length: 16 amino acids. The junction had 15 bases not matched to a gene; V was cut back by 3 bases and J by 12 bases. CDR3 protein: CATSDPTGGPWDPQFF. In nucleotides, the CDR3 is TGTGCCACCAGTGATCCCACGGGAGGGCCTTGGGACCCGCAGTTCTTC.

About this clone itself: Other DNA sequences within the sample encode an identical CDR3. V is TRBV3-1 (or the pseudogene TRBV3-2) and J is TRBJ2-3; 8 bases align to TRBD2. With V trimmed by 2 bases and J by 6 bases, 1 base remained unmatched. Germline V gives CDR1 LGHDT, CDR2 YNNKEL (reference sequence). The CDR3 has 13 amino acids. The CDR3 protein is CASSQRGGDTQYF. The CDR3 nucleotides read TGTGCCAGCAGCCAACGGGGGGGGGATACGCAGTATTTT.

The chain employs TRBV2 and TRBJ1-1; D unclear. Germline CDR1 SNHLY, CDR2 FYNNEI. CDR3 length equals 13 residues. The V gene lost 3 bases and the J gene lost 7 bases, with 12 bases spanning the gap. The CDR3 region has the DNA TGTGCCAGCAGTGATATCATGGCAGGTGAAGCTTTCTTT. Protein product: CASSDIMAGEAFF.

The table lists this clone with a count of one. The chain employs TRBV4-2 and TRBJ1-6; TRBD1 matches at 9 bases. CDR1 LGHNA and CDR2 YNFKEQ come from the germline V gene. There are 15 residues in the CDR3. V lost 0 bases, J lost 8 bases, and 2 bases stayed unmatched. In DNA, the CDR3 is TGTGCCAGCAGCCAAGATTGGACAGGGGATTCACCCCTCCACTTT. Amino acid sequence: CASSQDWTGDSPLHF.

The chain couples TRBV7-2 to TRBJ2-1; 7 nucleotides match TRBD2. Germline trimming cut 5 bases from V and 3 bases from J; bases unmatched to any gene: 7. The CDR3 contains 15 residues. Looked up from germline, CDR1 is SGHTA and CDR2 is FQGNSA. Written as DNA, the CDR3 is TGTGCCAGCAGCCTAATGACGGGGGGCTACAATGAGCAGTTCTTC. This gives the protein CASSLMTGGYNEQFF. The variable domain in full, completed from reference TRBV7-2 and TRBJ2-1, reads GAGVSQSPSNKVTEKGKDVELRCDPISGHTALYWYRQSLGQGLEFLIYFQGNSAPDKSGLPSDRFSAERTGGSVSTLTIQRTQQEDSAVYLCASSLMTGGYNEQFFGPGTRLTVL.

CDR3 nucleotides: TGCGCCAGCAGCTTAGCAGGGGCTGGGGACACTGAAGCTTTCTTT. It codes for CASSLAGAGDTEAFF. This chain uses TRBV5-1 with TRBJ1-1; possibly TRBD1 for D (6 bases). Trimming shortened V by 2 bases and J by 3 bases, and 14 bases separated the two germline ends. The CDR3 runs 15 residues. CDR1 and CDR2 from the germline V gene are SGHRS and YFSETQ.

The genes are TRBV18 and TRBJ2-1, with a possible D match to TRBD1 (6 bases). The germline CDR1 and CDR2 sequences are KGHSH and LQKENI. The CDR3 is 13 residues long. Trimming removed 6 bases from V and 5 bases from J, with 11 bases in between. CDR3 coding DNA: TGTGCCAGCTCGTCGGACAGCAACAATGAGCAGTTCTTC. Protein: CASSSDSNNEQFF.

V and J are TRBV13 and TRBJ1-2, with 7 bases matching TRBD1. V was pared by 0 bases and J by 12 bases, with 16 bases of the junction left unmatched. The length of the CDR3 is 16 residues. The germline V gene encodes CDR1 PRHDT and CDR2 FYEKMQ (reference sequence). The CDR3 loop is CASSLGIGDRVSRDTF. The CDR3 DNA reads as TGTGCCAGCAGCTTAGGTATTGGAGACAGGGTATCACGGGACACCTTC.

The CDR3 DNA sequence: TGTGCCTGCGCAGGAGGAGAGATCTCTGAAGCTTTCTTT. Translating gives CACAGGEISEAFF. This chain joins TRBV30 and TRBJ1-1, with D unclear. The length of the CDR3 is 13 residues. The V gene's germline CDR1 is GTSNPN and CDR2 SVGIG (reference sequence). V was clipped by 6 bases and J by 6 bases, with 17 bases between them.

The V and J genes are TRBV21-1 and TRBJ2-5; the table's D call, TRBD2, has no DNA check behind it. TRBV21-1 represents a pseudogene. The CDR3 sequence is 18 residues long. CDR3 region: CASSKDKAGGPRAETQYF. The CDR3 DNA sequence: TGTGCCAGCAGCAAAGATAAAGCGGGGGGGCCTCGTGCGGAGACCCAGTACTTC.

The CDR3 reads CASSLGPSQRESYEQYF. The CDR3 DNA sequence: TGTGCCAGCAGTTTGGGCCCGTCCCAGCGGGAGAGTTACGAGCAGTACTTC. V gene TRBV28 combines with J gene TRBJ2-7; 8 bases agree with TRBD2. The CDR3 loop spans 17 amino acids. V was pared by 3 bases and J by 4 bases, with 14 bases of the junction left unmatched. Germline V gene sequence: CDR1 MDHEN, CDR2 SYDVKM.

This clone was observed a handful of times. This sequence joins TRBV6-1 and TRBJ2-1; D unclear. The CDR3 consists of 14 residues. Between the trimmed V and J ends, which lost 3 bases and 6 bases, there was a span of 12 bases. The germline CDR1 and CDR2 sequences are MNHNS and SASEGT. The CDR3 region has the DNA TGTGCCAGCAGTGAGAGGCGCTCCCCCAATGAGCAGTTCTTC. Translation: CASSERRSPNEQFF.

This clone was picked up a small number of times. The chain is built from TRBV6-5 and TRBJ1-2; 7 nucleotides match TRBD1. CDR1 is MNHEY and CDR2 is SVGAGI in the germline V gene. With V trimmed by 2 bases and J by 4 bases, 7 bases remained unmatched. The CDR3 consists of 15 residues. Here the CDR3 DNA reads TGTGCCAGCAGTTACGGTGACAGGGCGGGCTATGGCTACACCTTC. Residues: CASSYGDRAGYGYTF.

This clone occurred once. The V and J genes are TRBV7-9 and TRBJ2-5, with 8 bases matching TRBD2. The ends lost 1 base at V and 5 bases at J; junction bases unmatched: 9. The germline V gene has CDR1 SEHNR and CDR2 FQNEAQ (reference sequence). The CDR3 totals 16 residues. The DNA of the CDR3 is TGTGCCAGCAGCTTAGGGTTAGGCGGGGGGCAGGAGACCCAGTACTTC. The encoded protein is CASSLGLGGGQETQYF.

The chain is built from TRBV30 and TRBJ1-5; TRBD1 aligns across 7 bases. The CDR3 runs 15 residues. V dropped 4 bases and J dropped 0; count of bases not matched to a gene: 6. Germline V gene sequence: CDR1 GTSNPN, CDR2 SVGIG (reference sequence). The CDR3 protein is CAWTLGQNSNQPQHF. In nucleotides, the CDR3 is TGTGCCTGGACCCTGGGACAGAATAGCAATCAGCCCCAGCATTTT.

The J gene is TRBJ2-7, the V gene TRBV6-5, with D maybe TRBD1 (6 bases). V was shortened by 6 bases and J by 2 bases, with 17 bases between the two germline ends. CDR1 MNHEY and CDR2 SVGAGI come from the germline V gene. The CDR3 is 15 residues long. The CDR3 DNA sequence: TGTGCCAGCAGGGCAGGGGATCTTATCACCTACGAGCAGTACTTC. Protein product: CASRAGDLITYEQYF.